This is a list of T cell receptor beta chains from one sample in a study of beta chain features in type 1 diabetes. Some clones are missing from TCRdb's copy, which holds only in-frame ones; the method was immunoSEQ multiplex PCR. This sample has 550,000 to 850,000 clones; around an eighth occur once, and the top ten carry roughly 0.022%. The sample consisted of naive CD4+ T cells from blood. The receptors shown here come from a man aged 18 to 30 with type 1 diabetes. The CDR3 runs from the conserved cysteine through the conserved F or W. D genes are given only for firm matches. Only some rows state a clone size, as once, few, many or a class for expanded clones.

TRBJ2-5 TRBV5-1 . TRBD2 TGCGCCAGCAGCTTGGTAGGGACTAGCGAAGGAGAGACCCAGTACTTC CASSLVGTSEGETQYF
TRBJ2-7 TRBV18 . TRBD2 TGTGCCAGCTCACCACCGTGGACCACCGGGGGGGAGCAGTACTTC CASSPPWTTGGEQYF
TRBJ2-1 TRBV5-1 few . TGCGCCAGCAGCTGGGAGAGAAGCCCGTACAATGAGCAGTTCTTC CASSWERSPYNEQFF
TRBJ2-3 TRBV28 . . TGTGCCATCCCGGGGGCCAGCACAGATACGCAGTATTTT CAIPGASTDTQYF
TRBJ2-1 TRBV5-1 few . TGCGCCAGCAGCTTGGTAGGGGGCTCCTACAATGAGCAGTTCTTC CASSLVGGSYNEQFF
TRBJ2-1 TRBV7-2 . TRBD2 TGTGCCAGCAGCCCCCTAGCGGGTTATTTCGTCGGTGAGCAGTTCTTC CASSPLAGYFVGEQFF
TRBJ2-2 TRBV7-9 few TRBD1 TGTGCCAGCAGCTTAGAGGCCGGGCAGGGGGACACCGGGGAGCTGTTTTTT CASSLEAGQGDTGELFF
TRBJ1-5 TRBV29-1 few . TGCAGCGTTGGTGGGGGCATCGGTCAGCCCCAGCATTTT CSVGGGIGQPQHF
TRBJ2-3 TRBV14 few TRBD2 TGTGCCAGCAGCCCGACTAGCGTTGGTACGCAGTATTTT CASSPTSVGTQYF
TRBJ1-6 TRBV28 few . TGTGCCACCAGGGAGGAGGGTTCACCCCTCCACTTT CATREEGSPLHF
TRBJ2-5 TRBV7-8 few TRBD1 TGTGCCAGCGGGCCGGGACAGGGAAAGACCCAGTACTTC CASGPGQGKTQYF
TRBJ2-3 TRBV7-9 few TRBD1 TGTGCCAGCAGCTTAACAGGGGGGCTCACAGATACGCAGTATTTT CASSLTGGLTDTQYF
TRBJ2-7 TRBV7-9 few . TGTGCCAGCAGCTTCGGGGGGCCTGTGCAGTACTTC CASSFGGPVQYF
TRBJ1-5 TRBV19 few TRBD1 TGTGCCAGTAGTATGGGACAGGGAGACGCTAGCAATCAGCCCCAGCATTTT CASSMGQGDASNQPQHF
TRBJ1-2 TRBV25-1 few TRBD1 TGTGCCAGCAGTCTCCCATCGACAGGGCAGCATGGCTACACCTTC CASSLPSTGQHGYTF
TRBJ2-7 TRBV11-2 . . TGTGCCAGCAGCTCGAGTATCGGGAGCTACGAGCAGTACTTC CASSSSIGSYEQYF